Below, 27 T cell receptor beta chains from the same sample are listed, as sequenced in a study of early T cells in non-severe SARS-CoV-2 infection. TCRdb passed the 5' RACE reads through MiXCR, listing each CDR3 protein once. The table has more than 35,000 distinct CDR3 sequences, approximately 6.1% seen once. Source material: whole blood. The source is an adult who was a healthcare worker with PCR-confirmed SARS-CoV-2 infection or an uninfected control (not recorded which).

The rearrangement joins TRBV4-2 to TRBJ2-3, with 14 positions matching TRBD2. Losses at the gene ends were 4 bases for V and 6 bases for J; bases not matched to a gene: 12. There are 18 residues in the CDR3. The germline CDR1 and CDR2 sequences are LGHNA and YNFKEQ. In DNA form, the CDR3 reads TGTGCCAGCAGCCGGGGGACTAGCGGGAGAATCGCCATCGATACGCAGTATTTT. The encoded protein is CASSRGTSGRIAIDTQYF.

This clonotype was counted ten times or more. The chain combines TRBV28 with TRBJ2-2; weak D call: TRBD2 (5 bases). The CDR3 is 15 amino acids. Germline V lookup: CDR1 MDHEN, CDR2 SYDVKM. Trimming stripped 5 bases from V and 2 bases from J, with 12 bases between. The CDR3 region is CASSLPGSNTGELFF. The CDR3 nucleotides are TGTGCCAGCAGTCTTCCGGGGTCCAACACCGGGGAGCTGTTTTTT.

This clonotype was observed many times. The V and J genes are TRBV29-1 and TRBJ1-5; no reliable D call. This CDR3 spans 12 amino acids. Between the trimmed V and J ends, which lost 5 bases and 7 bases, there was a span of 12 bases. Germline CDR1 reads SQVTM; CDR2 reads ANQGSEA. The CDR3 DNA reads TGCAGCGTTTCTGACGAGGGACAGCCCCAGCATTTT. As protein: CSVSDEGQPQHF.

This clonotype was seen at least ten times. This sequence joins TRBV30 and TRBJ1-5; TRBD1 aligns across 7 bases. The length of the CDR3 is 14 residues. The V and J ends lost 1 base and 5 bases, in that order; junction bases with no gene match: 5. Germline lookup yields CDR1 GTSNPN and CDR2 SVGIG (reference sequence). CDR3: CAWSEGQMYQPQHF. The CDR3 nucleotides are TGTGCCTGGAGTGAGGGACAGATGTATCAGCCCCAGCATTTT.

This clonotype was observed at least ten times. The V and J genes are TRBV4-2 and TRBJ2-7; D not certain. Germline V lookup: CDR1 LGHNA, CDR2 YNFKEQ. V was cut by 2 bases and J by 0 bases, with 11 bases left in between. The CDR3 spans 15 residues. CDR3 amino acids: CASSQQPMSSYEQYF. The CDR3 nucleotides read TGTGCCAGCAGCCAACAACCTATGAGCTCCTACGAGCAGTACTTC.

This clonotype was picked up many times. The chain has TRBV6-6 and TRBJ1-6; D gene unclear. With 6 bases removed from V and 2 bases from J, the gap between germline ends came to 14 bases. The CDR3 length is 16 residues. Germline CDR1 is MNHNY and CDR2 is SVGAGI (reference sequence). The CDR3 nucleotides read TGTGCCAGCAGCCCCGTTAGGGATCCCTATAATTCACCCCTCCACTTT. Translation gives CASSPVRDPYNSPLHF.

This clonotype was observed a handful of times. The chain joins TRBV29-1 to TRBJ2-1; D gene ambiguous. The CDR3 contains 16 residues. In germline, CDR1 is SQVTM, CDR2 ANQGSEA. The V end lost 7 bases, the J end lost 0 bases, and 19 bases lay between the germline ends. In DNA, the CDR3 is TGCAGCGCCGTACCGATAGGCCTGAGCTCCTACAATGAGCAGTTCTTC. Amino acids: CSAVPIGLSSYNEQFF.

The chain carries TRBV7-9 and TRBJ2-5, with 8 bases aligning to TRBD2. J gave up 2 bases and V 2 bases, and 4 bases lay outside the gene matches. The CDR3 totals 15 residues. CDR1 is SEHNR, CDR2 FQNEAQ, per germline (reference sequence). Here the CDR3 reads CASSLRAGEQETQYF. The DNA for the CDR3 is TGTGCCAGCAGCTTAAGAGCGGGAGAGCAAGAGACCCAGTACTTC.

The V gene is TRBV29-1, the J gene TRBJ2-1; D is unclear. Per the germline V gene, CDR1 is SQVTM and CDR2 is ANQGSEA. The V and J ends lost 3 bases and 0 bases respectively, with 6 bases between them. There are 13 residues in the CDR3. CDR3 DNA sequence: TGCAGCGTTGACATCAGCTCCTACAATGAGCAGTTCTTC. Translated: CSVDISSYNEQFF.

This clonotype was observed at least ten times. The rearrangement links TRBV27 to TRBJ2-1; a weak D match, TRBD2 (5 bases). The CDR3 spans 16 residues. In germline, CDR1 is MNHEY, CDR2 SMNVEV (reference sequence). The V end lost 6 bases, the J end lost 4 bases, and 19 bases lay between the germline ends. CDR3 bases: TGTGCCAGCAGCCATGTGGGGAGCACGATTTACAATGAGCAGTTCTTC. It yields the protein CASSHVGSTIYNEQFF.

This clonotype has ten or more counts. The chain employs TRBV2 and TRBJ1-1; TRBD1 matches at 7 bases. The trim removed 8 bases at V and 1 base at J, leaving 7 bases unmatched. This CDR3 has 14 residues. Germline V gene sequence: CDR1 SNHLY, CDR2 FYNNEI. The DNA of the CDR3 is TGTGCCAGCGTCCGGGACAGCACGAACACTGAAGCTTTCTTT. This sequence encodes CASVRDSTNTEAFF.

The count of this clonotype is one. One junction end disagrees with the germline gene, perhaps due to a read error. This rearrangement joins TRBV6-4 to TRBJ2-7, with a possible D match to TRBD1 (5 bases). Germline loops: CDR1 MRHNA, CDR2 SNTAGT. The CDR3 length is 13 residues. The DNA for the CDR3 is TGTGCCAGCAGTGACGGCCCCCAGGGTGAGCAGCACTTC. Residues: CASSDGPQGEQHF.

Worth noting for this clonotype: This sequence may be a read error, since a much larger clone differs from it by one base. This rearrangement joins TRBV20-1 to TRBJ2-7, with 7 bases identical to TRBD1. V lost 3 bases, J lost 3 bases, and 11 bases stayed unmatched. Germline CDR1 DFQATT, CDR2 SNEGSKA (reference sequence). The CDR3 runs to 15 residues. Written as DNA, the CDR3 is TGCAGTGCTAGGGATGGAGGACAGGACGGCTACGAGCAGTACTTC. Translated: CSARDGGQDGYEQYF.

This clonotype was seen many times. This chain uses TRBV20-1 with TRBJ2-7; perhaps TRBD1 as D (6 bases). V lost 3 bases to trimming and J lost 0 bases, with 6 bases between them. CDR3 length: 12 residues. Germline V CDR1 and CDR2: DFQATT, SNEGSKA (reference sequence). CDR3 in DNA: TGCAGTGCTAGGACAGGCTCCTACGAGCAGTACTTC. Protein product: CSARTGSYEQYF.

This clonotype occurred many times. The chain links TRBV27 to TRBJ1-1; D gene uncertain. There are 15 residues in the CDR3. The germline V gene has CDR1 MNHEY and CDR2 SMNVEV (reference sequence). V was pared by 1 base and J by 5 bases, with 14 bases between. The CDR3 bases are TGTGCCAGCAGTTTATACCCCGGTGCGGGGACTGAAGCTTTCTTT. It encodes CASSLYPGAGTEAFF.

Ten or more counts support this clonotype. The chain joins TRBV2 to TRBJ2-7; the match to TRBD1 covers 12 bases. The CDR3 consists of 13 residues. Trimming at V came to 8 bases and at J to 6 bases, leaving 5 bases not matched to a gene. CDR1 is SNHLY, CDR2 FYNNEI, per germline. The CDR3 coding sequence is TGTGCCAGCGGAGGGACAGGGGGCGGCGAGCAGTACTTC. This encodes CASGGTGGGEQYF.

Written as DNA, the CDR3 is TGCAGCGTTCACGCGGACCGGGTCAATGAGCAGTTCTTC. Protein: CSVHADRVNEQFF. This chain connects TRBV29-1 to TRBJ2-1, with D unclear. The CDR3 totals 13 residues. CDR1 and CDR2 (germline): SQVTM, ANQGSEA. Trimming stripped 5 bases from V and 6 bases from J, with 14 bases between.

This clonotype was observed a handful of times. This chain uses TRBV7-2 with TRBJ2-2; no clear D gene. Germline V gene data show CDR1 as SGHTA and CDR2 as FQGNSA. The CDR3 length is 15 residues. Trimming removed 1 base at V and 6 bases at J, with 12 bases between. Here the CDR3 reads CASSLDGRSAGELFF. The DNA for the CDR3 is TGTGCCAGCAGCTTAGATGGACGCTCGGCCGGGGAGCTGTTTTTT.

This clonotype was recorded at least ten times. The rearrangement uses TRBV11-3 and TRBJ2-7; TRBD1 matches at 8 bases. This CDR3 is 14 amino acids long. Germline lookup yields CDR1 SGHNT and CDR2 YENEEA. With 6 bases clipped from V and 3 bases from J, the junction kept 7 bases outside the gene matches. The CDR3 region has the DNA TGTGCCAGCAGTGGACAGGGAGGAAGCTACGAGCAGTACTTC. Translated: CASSGQGGSYEQYF.

A word on this clonotype: This clone may be a read error of a much larger clone one base away. The rearrangement links TRBV7-8 to TRBJ1-6, with TRBD1 as a possible D gene (5 bases). The germline CDR1 and CDR2 sequences are SGHVS and FQNEAQ. This CDR3 region has 18 residues. In DNA form, the CDR3 reads TGTGCCAGCAGCTTACTTCGACAGACGAGCTCCTATAATTCACCCCACCACTTT. Encoded protein: CASSLLRQTSSYNSPHHF.

This clonotype showed up many times. This chain joins TRBV7-9 and TRBJ2-5, with D possibly called TRBD1 or TRBD2 (5 bases each). Trimming took off 5 bases at V and 4 bases at J, with 14 bases between the two ends. Per the germline V gene, CDR1 is SEHNR and CDR2 is FQNEAQ (reference sequence). The CDR3 is 14 amino acids. CDR3 nucleotides: TGTGCCAGCAGCCAGATGGGGACCGGAGAGACCCAGTACTTC. This encodes CASSQMGTGETQYF.

This chain links TRBV4-2 with TRBJ2-1; 7 bases are shared with TRBD2. The CDR3 is 16 amino acids. The germline gives CDR1 LGHNA, CDR2 YNFKEQ. V dropped 0 bases and J dropped 4; count of bases not matched to a gene: 6. The CDR3: CASSQEGSGEYNEQFF. CDR3 DNA: TGTGCCAGCAGCCAAGAGGGGAGCGGGGAATACAATGAGCAGTTCTTC.

This clonotype came up many times. CDR3 coding DNA: TGTGCCAGCAGGTCTCGGAGAAAAGGGTCGCAGTATTTT. Its translation is CASRSRRKGSQYF. The chain employs TRBV6-7 and TRBJ2-3; no clear D. TRBV6-7 is an ORF, and what it does is uncertain. The V end was cut by 6 bases, the J end by 10 bases, with 17 bases between. This CDR3 has 13 residues.

The table lists this clonotype with many counts. The gene calls are TRBV3-1 and TRBJ1-2; D remains ambiguous. With 2 bases removed from V and 8 bases from J, the gap between germline ends came to 15 bases. The V gene's germline CDR1 is LGHDT and CDR2 YNNKEL (reference sequence). The CDR3 runs 14 residues. The CDR3 nucleotides read TGTGCCAGCAGCCAAACGCAGTCGAGTGTGGGCTACACCTTC. Its protein is CASSQTQSSVGYTF.

The sample holds many counts of this clonotype. V gene TRBV3-1 combines with J gene TRBJ1-1; 8 bases agree with TRBD1. Per the germline V gene, CDR1 is LGHDT and CDR2 is YNNKEL (reference sequence). Trimming at V came to 4 bases and at J to 3 bases, leaving 4 bases not matched to a gene. This CDR3 comprises 14 residues. CDR3 amino acids: CASSPKDRDTEAFF. DNA of the CDR3: TGTGCCAGCAGCCCAAAGGACAGGGACACTGAAGCTTTCTTT.

This clonotype was recorded at least ten times. The J gene is TRBJ2-1, the V gene TRBV7-2; tentatively, D is TRBD1 or TRBD2 (6 bases each). Trimming pared 3 bases from V and 10 bases from J, leaving 19 bases between. Germline CDR1 reads SGHTA; CDR2 reads FQGNSA. The CDR3 length is 15 residues. The CDR3 loop reads CASSFLGGGTREQFF. The DNA for the CDR3 is TGTGCCAGCAGCTTCCTCGGAGGGGGGACGAGGGAGCAGTTCTTC.

Only a few counts were recorded for this clonotype. The chain combines TRBV7-8 with TRBJ2-3; tentative D call: TRBD2 (5 bases). This CDR3 is built from 14 residues. The V gene's germline CDR1 is SGHVS and CDR2 FQNEAQ. The ends were cut back, 6 bases at V and 1 base at J, with 11 bases in the middle. The CDR3 DNA follows: TGTGCCAGCAGGGTGGACTTTGGCACAGATACGCAGTATTTT. Amino acids: CASRVDFGTDTQYF.